This T cell receptor beta chain comes out of a study of blood T cell repertoires in COVID-19. Study details: Some COVID-19 samples were acute and others convalescent; all came from the United States, Italy and Spain.

The CDR3 has 12 residues. Trimming took 6 bases from V and 5 from J; bases not matched to a gene: 1. Germline V lookup: CDR1 SEHNR, CDR2 FQNEAQ (reference sequence). Sequenced by immunoSEQ multiplex PCR; TCRdb stores in-frame clones only, minus some. The sample yields about 300,000 clones, nearly 90% seen once. In Seattle, patients joined the study during active infection and were tracked longitudinally. Sequencing used peripheral blood. The chain links TRBV7-9 to TRBJ2-5; 9 positions agree with TRBD1. The receptor was isolated from a woman in her thirties with COVID-19, enrolled during active disease. In DNA form, the CDR3 reads TGTGCCAGCAGGGGACAGGGTGAGACCCAGTACTTC. Translated: CASRGQGETQYF.